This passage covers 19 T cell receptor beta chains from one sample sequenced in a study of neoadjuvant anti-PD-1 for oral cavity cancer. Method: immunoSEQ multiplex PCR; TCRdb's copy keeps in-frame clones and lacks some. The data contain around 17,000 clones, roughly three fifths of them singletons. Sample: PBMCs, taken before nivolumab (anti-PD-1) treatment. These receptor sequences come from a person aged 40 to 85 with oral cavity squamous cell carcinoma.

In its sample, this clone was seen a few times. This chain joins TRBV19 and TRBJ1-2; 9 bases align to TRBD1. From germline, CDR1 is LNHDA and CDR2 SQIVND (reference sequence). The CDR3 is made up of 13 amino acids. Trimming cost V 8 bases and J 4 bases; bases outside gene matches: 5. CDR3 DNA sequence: TGTGCCAGTGCGACGGGACAGGGCTATGGCTACACCTTC. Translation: CASATGQGYGYTF.

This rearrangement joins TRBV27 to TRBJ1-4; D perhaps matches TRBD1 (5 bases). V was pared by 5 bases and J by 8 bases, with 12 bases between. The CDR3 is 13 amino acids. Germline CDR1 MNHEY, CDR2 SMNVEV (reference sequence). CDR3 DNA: TGTGCCAGCAGTCCACCCGGGGACGAAAAACTGTTTTTT. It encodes CASSPPGDEKLFF.

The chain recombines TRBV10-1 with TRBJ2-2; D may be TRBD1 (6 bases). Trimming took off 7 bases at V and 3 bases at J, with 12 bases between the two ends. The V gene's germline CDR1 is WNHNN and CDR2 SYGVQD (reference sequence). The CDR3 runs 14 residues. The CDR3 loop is CASTDRIDTGELFF. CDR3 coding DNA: TGCGCCAGCACCGACAGGATTGACACCGGGGAGCTGTTTTTT.

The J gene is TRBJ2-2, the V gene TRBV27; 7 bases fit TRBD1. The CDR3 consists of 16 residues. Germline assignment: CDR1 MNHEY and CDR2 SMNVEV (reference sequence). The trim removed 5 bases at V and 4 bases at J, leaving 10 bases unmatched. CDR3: CASSPTDRDGTGELFF. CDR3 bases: TGTGCCAGCAGTCCGACTGACAGGGACGGCACCGGGGAGCTGTTTTTT.

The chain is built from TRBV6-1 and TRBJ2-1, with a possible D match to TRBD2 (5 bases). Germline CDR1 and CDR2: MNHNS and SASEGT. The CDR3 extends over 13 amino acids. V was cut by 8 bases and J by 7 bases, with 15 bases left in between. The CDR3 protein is CASAEERNNEQFF. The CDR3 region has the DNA TGTGCCAGCGCGGAGGAAAGGAATAATGAGCAGTTCTTC.

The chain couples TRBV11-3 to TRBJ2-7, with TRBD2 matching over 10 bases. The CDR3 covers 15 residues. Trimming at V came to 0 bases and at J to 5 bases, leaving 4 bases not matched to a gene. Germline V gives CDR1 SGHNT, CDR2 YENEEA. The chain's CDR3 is CASSLELAGIHEQYF. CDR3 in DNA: TGTGCCAGCAGCTTAGAACTAGCGGGAATTCACGAGCAGTACTTC.

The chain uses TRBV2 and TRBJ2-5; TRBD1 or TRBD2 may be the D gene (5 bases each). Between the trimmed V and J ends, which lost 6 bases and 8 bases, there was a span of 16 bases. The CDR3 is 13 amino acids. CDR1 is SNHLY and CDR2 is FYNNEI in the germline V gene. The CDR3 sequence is CASSGDAPGTQYF. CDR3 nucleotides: TGTGCCAGCAGCGGGGACGCCCCAGGTACCCAGTACTTC.

CDR3 in amino acids: CASSFLQGARGKNTEAFF. The CDR3 nucleotides are TGCGCCAGCAGCTTTCTCCAGGGGGCGCGAGGGAAAAACACTGAAGCTTTCTTT. The V call is TRBV5-1, the J call TRBJ1-1; 8 bases fit TRBD1. V dropped 2 bases and J dropped 2; count of bases not matched to a gene: 14. The CDR3 extends over 18 amino acids. Germline assignment: CDR1 SGHRS and CDR2 YFSETQ.

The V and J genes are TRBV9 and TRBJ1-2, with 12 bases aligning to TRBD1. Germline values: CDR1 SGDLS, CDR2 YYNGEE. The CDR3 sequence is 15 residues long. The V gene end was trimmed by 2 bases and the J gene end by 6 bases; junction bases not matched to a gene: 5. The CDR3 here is CASSVWDRGQDGYTF. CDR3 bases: TGTGCCAGCAGCGTCTGGGACAGGGGGCAGGATGGCTACACCTTC.

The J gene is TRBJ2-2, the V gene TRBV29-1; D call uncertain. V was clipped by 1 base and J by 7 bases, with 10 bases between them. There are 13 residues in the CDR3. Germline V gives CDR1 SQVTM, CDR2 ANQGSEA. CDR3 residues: CSVEVLWGGELFF. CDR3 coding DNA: TGCAGCGTTGAAGTATTGTGGGGCGGGGAGCTGTTTTTT.

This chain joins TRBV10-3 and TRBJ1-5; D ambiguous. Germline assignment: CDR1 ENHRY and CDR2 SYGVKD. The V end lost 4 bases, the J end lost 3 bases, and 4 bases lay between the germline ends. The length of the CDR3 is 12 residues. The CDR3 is CAISGDNQPQHF. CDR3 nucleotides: TGTGCCATCAGTGGCGACAATCAGCCCCAGCATTTT.

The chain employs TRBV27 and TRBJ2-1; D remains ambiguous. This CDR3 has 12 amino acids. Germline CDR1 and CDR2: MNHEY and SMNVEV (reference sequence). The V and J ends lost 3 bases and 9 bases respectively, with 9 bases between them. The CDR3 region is CASSFDGFEQFF. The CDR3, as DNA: TGTGCCAGCAGTTTTGACGGGTTTGAGCAGTTCTTC.

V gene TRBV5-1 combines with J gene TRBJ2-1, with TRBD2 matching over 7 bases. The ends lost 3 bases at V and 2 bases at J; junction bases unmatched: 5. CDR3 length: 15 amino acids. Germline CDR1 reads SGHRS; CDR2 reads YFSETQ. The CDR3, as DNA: TGCGCCAGCAGCTACCGGGACTACCCCTACAATGAGCAGTTCTTC. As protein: CASSYRDYPYNEQFF. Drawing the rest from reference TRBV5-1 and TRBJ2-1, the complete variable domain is KAGVTQTPRYLIKTRGQQVTLSCSPISGHRSVSWYQQTPGQGLQFLFEYFSETQRNKGNFPGRFSGRQFSNSRSEMNVSTLELGDSALYLCASSYRDYPYNEQFFGPGTRLTVL.

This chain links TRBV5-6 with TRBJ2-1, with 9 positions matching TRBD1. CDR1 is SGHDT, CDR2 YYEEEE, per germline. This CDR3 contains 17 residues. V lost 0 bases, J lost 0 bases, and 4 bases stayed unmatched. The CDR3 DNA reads TGTGCCAGCAGCTTGGGGGGGACAGGGAGCTCCTACAATGAGCAGTTCTTC. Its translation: CASSLGGTGSSYNEQFF.

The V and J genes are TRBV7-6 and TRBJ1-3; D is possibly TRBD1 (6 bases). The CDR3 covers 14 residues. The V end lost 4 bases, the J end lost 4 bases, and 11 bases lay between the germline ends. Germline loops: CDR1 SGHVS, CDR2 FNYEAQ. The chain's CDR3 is CASSSWTDGNTIYF. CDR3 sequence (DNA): TGTGCCAGCAGCTCTTGGACAGACGGAAACACCATATATTTT.

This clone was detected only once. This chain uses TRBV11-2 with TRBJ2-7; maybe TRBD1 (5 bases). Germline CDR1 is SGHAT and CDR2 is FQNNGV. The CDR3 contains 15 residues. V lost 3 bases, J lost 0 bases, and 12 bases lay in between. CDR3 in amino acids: CASSFTDSSSYEQYF. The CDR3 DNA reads TGTGCCAGCAGCTTTACCGACAGTAGCTCCTACGAGCAGTACTTC.

This chain's CDR3 is CASSERAFNEKLFF. The CDR3 DNA is TGTGCCAGCAGTGAAAGGGCCTTTAATGAAAAACTGTTTTTT. The rearrangement joins TRBV6-4 to TRBJ1-4, with no clear D. Per the germline V gene, CDR1 is MRHNA and CDR2 is SNTAGT. V dropped 3 bases and J dropped 4 bases, with 9 bases sitting between them. The CDR3 runs to 14 residues.

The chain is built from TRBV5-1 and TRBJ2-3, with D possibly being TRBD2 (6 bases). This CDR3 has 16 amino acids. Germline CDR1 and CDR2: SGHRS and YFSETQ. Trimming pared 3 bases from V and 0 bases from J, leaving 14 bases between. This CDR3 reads CASSSLGGASTDTQYF. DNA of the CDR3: TGCGCCAGCAGCTCCCTTGGCGGGGCTAGCACAGATACGCAGTATTTT.

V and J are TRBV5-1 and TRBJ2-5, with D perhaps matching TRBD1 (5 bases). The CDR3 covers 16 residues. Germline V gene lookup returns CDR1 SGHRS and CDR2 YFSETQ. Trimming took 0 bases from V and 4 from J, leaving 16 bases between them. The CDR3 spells CASSLGVSSGIETQYF. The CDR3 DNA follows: TGCGCCAGCAGCTTGGGAGTAAGTTCAGGGATAGAGACCCAGTACTTC.